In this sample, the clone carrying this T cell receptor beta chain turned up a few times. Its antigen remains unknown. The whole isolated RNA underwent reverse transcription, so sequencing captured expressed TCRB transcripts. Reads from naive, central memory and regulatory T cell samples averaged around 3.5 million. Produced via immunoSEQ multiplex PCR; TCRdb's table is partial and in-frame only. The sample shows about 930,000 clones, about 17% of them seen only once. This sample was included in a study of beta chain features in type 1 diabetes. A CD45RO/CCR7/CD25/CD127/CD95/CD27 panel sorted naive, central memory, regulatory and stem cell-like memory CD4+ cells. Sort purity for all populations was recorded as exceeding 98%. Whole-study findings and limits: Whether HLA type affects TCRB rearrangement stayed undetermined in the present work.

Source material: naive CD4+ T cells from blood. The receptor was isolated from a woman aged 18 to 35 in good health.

CDR3: CASRPAGGGDTQYF. CDR3 DNA: TGTGCCAGCAGGCCAGCGGGAGGCGGGGATACGCAGTATTTT. The chain uses TRBV6-6 and TRBJ2-3; 9 nucleotides align to TRBD2. This CDR3 contains 14 residues. J was trimmed by 6 bases and V by 6 bases; bases with no gene match: 7. Germline CDR1 reads MNHNY; CDR2 reads SVGAGI (reference sequence).